Only a few counts were recorded for the clone carrying this T cell receptor beta chain. Germline CDR1 reads SEHNR; CDR2 reads FQNEAQ (reference sequence). The CDR3 contains 17 residues. Deletions cut 5 bases from V and 4 bases from J, with 18 bases between. This specimen belongs to a study of human T cells and chemical hapten exposure. The time point: patch test 3, about 24 weeks after DPC sensitization. The treatment was: therapeutic diphenylcyclopropenone sensitization with weekly scalp DPC. TCRdb re-called the RACE reads through MiXCR, storing one row per CDR3 protein. Altogether 95,000 to 150,000 distinct CDR3 sequences are present, around 11% being singletons, with the ten largest covering 2.4%.

The sequence derives from a woman in her 50s with alopecia areata. Some clones in this sample may be carry-over from other donors' samples. The gene calls are TRBV7-9 and TRBJ2-6, with a tentative D call TRBD1 (6 bases). The sample consisted of whole blood, taken in connection with sensitization to the hapten diphenylcyclopropenone (DPC). CDR3 loop: CASSVSRGTSGANVLTF. CDR3 DNA sequence: TGTGCCAGCAGCGTAAGCAGGGGTACCTCCGGGGCCAACGTCCTGACTTTC.